Listed below are T cell receptor beta chains from one sample, sequenced in a study of CD8+CD57+ T cells in acquired aplastic anemia. TCRdb re-derived calls from the reads in MiXCR, one entry per CDR3 protein. The table shows roughly 500,000 distinct CDR3 sequences, with roughly a third occurring only once. Sequencing was performed on sorted CD4+, CD8+, or CD8+CD57+ T cells (not recorded which) from PBMCs. The receptors were gathered from a human donor with aplastic anemia. The CDR3 runs from the conserved cysteine through the conserved F or W. A D gene is named only where the DNA matches it firmly. A clone size is listed for some rows: how often the clone was seen (once, few, many), or a class if it is expanded.

TRBV14	TRBJ2-3	-	few	TGTGCCAGCGGCATGAAGGTTATCGGTACGCAGTATTTT	CASGMKVIGTQYF
TRBV7-3	TRBJ2-1	TRBD2	-	TGTGCCAGCAGCTTAAACGGGGGGAGGAATGAGCAGTTCTTC	CASSLNGGRNEQFF
TRBV10-3	TRBJ1-2	-	once	TGTGCCGGTAGGGGCAGGGCCCGTAGCCTCTATGGCTACACCTTC	CAGRGRARSLYGYTF
TRBV12-3/TRBV12-4	TRBJ2-1	-	few	TGTGCCAGCAGTATACGTGACAGCTACAATGAGCAGTTCTTC	CASSIRDSYNEQFF
TRBV10-3	TRBJ1-6	-	few	TGTGCCATCAATGGGGGGGCAGATAATTCACCCCTCCACTTT	CAINGGADNSPLHF
TRBV14	TRBJ2-7	-	many	TGTGCCAGCAGCCCCGGCTACGAGCAGTACTTC	CASSPGYEQYF
TRBV5-4	TRBJ1-2	TRBD1	-	TGTGCCAGCAGCTTGGCCACAGGGGCAGGGGCTCCCTATGGCTACACCTTC	CASSLATGAGAPYGYTF
TRBV11-2	TRBJ2-2	-	-	TGTGCCAGCAGCTTCTTACCGGAATCCAGGCACACCGGGGAGCTGTTTTTT	CASSFLPESRHTGELFF
TRBV4-2	TRBJ1-6	TRBD1	many	TGTGCCAGCAGCCGTGATGACAGGGTGACAAATTCACCCCTCCACTTT	CASSRDDRVTNSPLHF
TRBV29-1	TRBJ2-2	-	-	TGCAGCGTTGAGTCCGGGAACACCGGGGAGCTGTTTTTT	CSVESGNTGELFF
TRBV6-2/TRBV6-3	TRBJ1-2	-	few	TGTGCCAGCAGTTACTCGACGGGTGCCAGGGGCCTAAAGGATGGCTACACCTTC	CASSYSTGARGLKDGYTF
TRBV11-1	TRBJ1-2	TRBD1	-	TGTGCCAGCAGCTTATCCGTGCAGGGGGACTATGGCTACACCTTC	CASSLSVQGDYGYTF
TRBV4-2	TRBJ1-1	-	-	TGTGCCAGCAGCCAAAGGGACGGCGTGTCTGAAGCTTTCTTT	CASSQRDGVSEAFF
TRBV3-1	TRBJ2-7	-	few	TGTGCCAGCAGCCACCCCTGGGACTACGAGCAGTACTTC	CASSHPWDYEQYF
TRBV19	TRBJ1-2	TRBD1	many	TGTGCCAGTAGTATATCCCAGGGGGAGAACTATGGCTACACCTTC	CASSISQGENYGYTF
TRBV6-4	TRBJ2-1	-	-	TGTGCCAGCAGTGATAGCAGAATAAACAATGAGCAGTTCTTC	CASSDSRINNEQFF
TRBV5-1	TRBJ2-3	-	few	TGCGCCAGCAGGTTTGGGGTCGAAGATACGCAGTATTTT	CASRFGVEDTQYF
TRBV9	TRBJ1-4	-	many	TGTGCCAGCAGCGTAGGGATTGGCGAAAAACTGTTTTTT	CASSVGIGEKLFF
TRBV20-1	TRBJ2-7	TRBD2	few	TGCAGTGGGCTAGCGGGAGTGATGAACGAGCAGTACTTC	CSGLAGVMNEQYF
TRBV20-1	TRBJ1-5	-	many	TGCAGTGCTAGAGAGGAAAATCAGCGCCAGCATTTT	CSAREENQRQHF
TRBV20-1	TRBJ1-5	TRBD1	-	TGCAGTGCTAGGGGGGGCGGACAGGATGACAATCAGCCCCAGCATTTT	CSARGGGQDDNQPQHF
TRBV25-1	TRBJ2-7	-	many	TGTGCCAGCAGTGCCACGGGGATCCACGAGCAGTACTTC	CASSATGIHEQYF
TRBV11-2	TRBJ2-3	-	few	TGTGCCAGCAGCTTGGTAGGGGTCCCTAGCACAGATACGCAGTATTTT	CASSLVGVPSTDTQYF
TRBV6-2/TRBV6-3	TRBJ1-5	-	few	TGTGCCAGCAGCTATTGGGGGGAGGGCAATCAGCCCCAGCATTTT	CASSYWGEGNQPQHF